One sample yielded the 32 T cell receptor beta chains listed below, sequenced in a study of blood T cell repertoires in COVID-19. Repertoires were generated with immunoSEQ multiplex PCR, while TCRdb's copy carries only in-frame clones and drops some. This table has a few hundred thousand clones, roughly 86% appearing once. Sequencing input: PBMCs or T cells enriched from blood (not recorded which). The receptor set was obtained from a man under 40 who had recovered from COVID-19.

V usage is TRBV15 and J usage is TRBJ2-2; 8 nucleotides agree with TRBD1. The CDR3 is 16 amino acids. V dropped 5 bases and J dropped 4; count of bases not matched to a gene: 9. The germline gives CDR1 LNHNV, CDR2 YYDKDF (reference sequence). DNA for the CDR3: TGTGCCACCAGCGGCCGGACAGGGATTGCCACCGGGGAGCTGTTTTTT. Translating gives CATSGRTGIATGELFF.

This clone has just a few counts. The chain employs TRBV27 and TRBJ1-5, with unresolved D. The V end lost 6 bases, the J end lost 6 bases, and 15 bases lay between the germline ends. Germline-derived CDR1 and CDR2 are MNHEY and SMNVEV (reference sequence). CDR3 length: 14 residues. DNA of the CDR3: TGTGCCAGCAGCCCGGACGGGAATAGTCAGCCCCAGCATTTT. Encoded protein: CASSPDGNSQPQHF.

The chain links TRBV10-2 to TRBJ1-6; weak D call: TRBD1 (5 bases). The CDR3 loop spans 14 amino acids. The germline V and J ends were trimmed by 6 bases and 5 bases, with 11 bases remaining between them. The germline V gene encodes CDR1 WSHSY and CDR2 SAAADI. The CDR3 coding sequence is TGCGCCAGCAGGGCGGGACCGAATAATTCACCCCTCCACTTT. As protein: CASRAGPNNSPLHF.

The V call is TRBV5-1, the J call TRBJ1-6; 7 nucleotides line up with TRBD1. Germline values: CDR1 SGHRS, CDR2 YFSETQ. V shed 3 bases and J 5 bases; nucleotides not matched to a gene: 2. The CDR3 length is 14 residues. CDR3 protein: CASSSGQNNSPLHF. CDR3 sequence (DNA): TGCGCCAGCAGCTCGGGACAGAATAATTCACCCCTCCACTTT.

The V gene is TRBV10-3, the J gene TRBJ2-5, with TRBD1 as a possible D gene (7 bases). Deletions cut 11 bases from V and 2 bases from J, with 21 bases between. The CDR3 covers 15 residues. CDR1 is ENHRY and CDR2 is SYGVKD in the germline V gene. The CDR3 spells CASRTGDFAQETQYF. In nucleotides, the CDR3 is TGTGCCTCCCGAACAGGGGACTTTGCACAAGAGACCCAGTACTTC.

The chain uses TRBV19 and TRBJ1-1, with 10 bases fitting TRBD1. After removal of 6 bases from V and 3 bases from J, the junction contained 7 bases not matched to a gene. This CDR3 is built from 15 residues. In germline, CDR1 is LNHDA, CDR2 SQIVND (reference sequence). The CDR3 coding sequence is TGTGCCAGTAGCCTCAAGGACAGGGGGTACACTGAAGCTTTCTTT. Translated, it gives CASSLKDRGYTEAFF.

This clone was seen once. The CDR3 protein is CASSQVPGTTDNYGYTF. The CDR3 region has the DNA TGTGCCAGCAGCCAAGTCCCCGGGACAACTGATAACTATGGCTACACCTTC. The rearrangement uses TRBV3-1 (or the pseudogene TRBV3-2) and TRBJ1-2, with a weak D call TRBD1 (6 bases). V was shortened by 1 base and J by 1 base, with 16 bases between the two germline ends. The CDR3 consists of 17 residues. The germline V gene has CDR1 LGHDT and CDR2 YNNKEL (reference sequence).

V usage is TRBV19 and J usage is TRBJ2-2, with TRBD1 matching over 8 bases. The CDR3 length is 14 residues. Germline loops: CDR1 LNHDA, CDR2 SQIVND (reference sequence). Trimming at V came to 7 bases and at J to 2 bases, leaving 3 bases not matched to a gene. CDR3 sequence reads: CASNDRGNTGELFF. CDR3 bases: TGTGCCAGTAATGACAGGGGAAACACCGGGGAGCTGTTTTTT. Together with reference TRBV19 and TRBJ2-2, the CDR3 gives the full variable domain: DGGITQSPKYLFRKEGQNVTLSCEQNLNHDAMYWYRQDPGQGLRLIYYSQIVNDFQKGDIAEGYSVSREKKESFPLTVTSAQKNPTAFYLCASNDRGNTGELFFGEGSRLTVL.

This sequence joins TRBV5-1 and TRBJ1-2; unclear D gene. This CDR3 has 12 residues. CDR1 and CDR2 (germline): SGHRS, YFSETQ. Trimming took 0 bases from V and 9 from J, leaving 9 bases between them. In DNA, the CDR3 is TGCGCCAGCAGCTTGGATTCGGTGAGCTACACCTTC. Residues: CASSLDSVSYTF.

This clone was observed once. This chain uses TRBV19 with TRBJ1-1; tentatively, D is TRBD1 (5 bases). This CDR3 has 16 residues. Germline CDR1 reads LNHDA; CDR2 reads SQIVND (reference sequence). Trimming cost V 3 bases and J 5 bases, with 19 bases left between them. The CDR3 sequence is CASSMGPAPGRTEAFF. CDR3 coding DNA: TGTGCCAGTAGTATGGGGCCAGCCCCAGGAAGGACTGAAGCTTTCTTT.

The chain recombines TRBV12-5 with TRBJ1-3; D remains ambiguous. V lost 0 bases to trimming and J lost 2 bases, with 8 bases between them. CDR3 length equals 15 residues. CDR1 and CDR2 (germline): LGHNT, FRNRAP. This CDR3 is CASGLVPTAGNTIYF. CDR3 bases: TGTGCTAGTGGTTTGGTACCTACTGCTGGAAACACCATATATTTT.

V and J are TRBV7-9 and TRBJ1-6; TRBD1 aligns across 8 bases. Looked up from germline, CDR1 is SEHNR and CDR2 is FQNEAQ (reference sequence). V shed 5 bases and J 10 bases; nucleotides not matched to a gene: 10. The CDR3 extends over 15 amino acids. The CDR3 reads CASSGIGQGNSPLHF. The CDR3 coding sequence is TGTGCCAGCAGCGGAATTGGACAGGGAAACTCACCCCTCCACTTT.

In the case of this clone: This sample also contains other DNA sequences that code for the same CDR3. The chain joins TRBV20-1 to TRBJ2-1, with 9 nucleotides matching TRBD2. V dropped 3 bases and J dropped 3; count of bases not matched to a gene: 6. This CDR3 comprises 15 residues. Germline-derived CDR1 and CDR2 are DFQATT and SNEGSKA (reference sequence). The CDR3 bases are TGCAGTGCTAGTGTTAGCGGGGGAAGCTACAATGAGCAGTTCTTC. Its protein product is CSASVSGGSYNEQFF.

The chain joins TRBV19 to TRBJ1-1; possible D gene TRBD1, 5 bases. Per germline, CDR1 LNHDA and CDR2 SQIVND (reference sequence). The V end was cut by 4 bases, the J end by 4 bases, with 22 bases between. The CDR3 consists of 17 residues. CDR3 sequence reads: CASSTQPGDGGGTEAFF. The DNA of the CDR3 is TGTGCCAGTAGTACCCAACCGGGAGACGGGGGTGGCACTGAAGCTTTCTTT.

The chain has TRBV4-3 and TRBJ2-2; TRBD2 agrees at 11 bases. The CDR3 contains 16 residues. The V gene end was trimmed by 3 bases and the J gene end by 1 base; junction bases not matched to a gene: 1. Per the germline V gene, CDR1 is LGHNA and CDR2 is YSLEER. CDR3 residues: CASSQLAGGNTGELFF. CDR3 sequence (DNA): TGCGCCAGCAGCCAGCTAGCGGGGGGGAACACCGGGGAGCTGTTTTTT.

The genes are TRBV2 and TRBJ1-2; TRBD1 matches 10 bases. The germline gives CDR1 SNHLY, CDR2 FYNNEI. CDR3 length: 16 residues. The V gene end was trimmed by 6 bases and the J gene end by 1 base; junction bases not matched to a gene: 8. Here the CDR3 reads CASRRPGTGVNYGYTF. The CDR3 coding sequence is TGTGCCAGCAGGAGGCCCGGGACAGGGGTTAACTATGGCTACACCTTC.

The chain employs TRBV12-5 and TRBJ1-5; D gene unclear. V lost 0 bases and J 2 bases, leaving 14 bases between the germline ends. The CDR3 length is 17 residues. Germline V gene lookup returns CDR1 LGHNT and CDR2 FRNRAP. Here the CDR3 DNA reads TGTGCTAGTGGTTTGGTACCGGGGATGATGCGCAATCAGCCCCAGCATTTT. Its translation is CASGLVPGMMRNQPQHF. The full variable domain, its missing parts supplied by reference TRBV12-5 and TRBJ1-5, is DARVTQTPRHKVTEMGQEVTMRCQPILGHNTVFWYRQTMMQGLELLAYFRNRAPLDDSGMPKDRFSAEMPDATLATLKIQPSEPRDSAVYFCASGLVPGMMRNQPQHFGDGTRLSIL.

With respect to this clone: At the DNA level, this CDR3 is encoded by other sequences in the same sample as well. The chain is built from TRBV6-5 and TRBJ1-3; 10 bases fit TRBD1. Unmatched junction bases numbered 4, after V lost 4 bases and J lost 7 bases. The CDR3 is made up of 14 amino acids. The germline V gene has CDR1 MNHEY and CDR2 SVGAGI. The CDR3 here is CASSSRDRGNTIYF. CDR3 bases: TGTGCCAGCAGTTCCCGGGACAGGGGCAACACCATATATTTT.

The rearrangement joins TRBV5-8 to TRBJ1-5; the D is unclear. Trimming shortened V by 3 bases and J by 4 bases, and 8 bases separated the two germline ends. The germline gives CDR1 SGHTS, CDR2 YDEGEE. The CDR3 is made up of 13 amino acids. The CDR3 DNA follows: TGTGCCAGCAGCTGGGCAGCAAATCAGCCCCAGCATTTT. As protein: CASSWAANQPQHF.

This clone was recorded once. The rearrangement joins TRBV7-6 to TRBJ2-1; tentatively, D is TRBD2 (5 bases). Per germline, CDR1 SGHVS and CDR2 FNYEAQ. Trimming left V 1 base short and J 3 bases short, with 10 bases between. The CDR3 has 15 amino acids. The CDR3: CASSLGGSGYNEQFF. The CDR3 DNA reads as TGTGCCAGCAGCTTAGGAGGGAGCGGCTACAATGAGCAGTTCTTC.

This CDR3 is CASSAQTGGISEAFF. The CDR3 nucleotides are TGTGCCAGCAGCGCCCAGACAGGGGGAATTTCTGAAGCTTTCTTT. This sequence joins TRBV7-2 and TRBJ1-1, with 9 bases lining up with TRBD1. V shed 5 bases, J shed 6 bases, and the junction held 10 bases outside the gene matches. Germline assignment: CDR1 SGHTA and CDR2 FQGNSA. The CDR3 sequence is 15 residues long.

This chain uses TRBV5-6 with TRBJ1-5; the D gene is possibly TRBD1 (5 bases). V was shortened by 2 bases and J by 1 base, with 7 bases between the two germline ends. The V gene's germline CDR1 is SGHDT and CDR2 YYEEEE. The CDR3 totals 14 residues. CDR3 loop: CASSFQGSNQPQHF. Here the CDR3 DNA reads TGTGCCAGCAGCTTTCAGGGCAGCAATCAGCCCCAGCATTTT.

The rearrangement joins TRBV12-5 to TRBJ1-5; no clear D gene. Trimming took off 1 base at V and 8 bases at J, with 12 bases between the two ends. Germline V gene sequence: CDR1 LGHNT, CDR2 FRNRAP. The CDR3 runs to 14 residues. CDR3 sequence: CASGLDPFEEPQHF. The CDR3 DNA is TGTGCTAGTGGTTTGGACCCCTTCGAGGAGCCCCAGCATTTT.

The CDR3 reads CASRSSGGSGTDTQYF. Written as DNA, the CDR3 is TGTGCCAGCCGGTCTAGCGGGGGGTCGGGCACAGATACGCAGTATTTT. The V and J genes are TRBV27 and TRBJ2-3; 11 bases are shared with TRBD2. V lost 8 bases, J lost 1 base, and 8 bases stayed unmatched. Per the germline V gene, CDR1 is MNHEY and CDR2 is SMNVEV (reference sequence). This CDR3 has 16 residues.

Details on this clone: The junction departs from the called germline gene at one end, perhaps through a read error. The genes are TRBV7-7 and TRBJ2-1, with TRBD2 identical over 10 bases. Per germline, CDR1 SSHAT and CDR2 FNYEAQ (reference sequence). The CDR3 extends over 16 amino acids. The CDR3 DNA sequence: TGTGCTAGCAGCTTATACCTAGCGGGGGACTACAATGAGCAGTTCTTC. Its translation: CASSLYLAGDYNEQFF.

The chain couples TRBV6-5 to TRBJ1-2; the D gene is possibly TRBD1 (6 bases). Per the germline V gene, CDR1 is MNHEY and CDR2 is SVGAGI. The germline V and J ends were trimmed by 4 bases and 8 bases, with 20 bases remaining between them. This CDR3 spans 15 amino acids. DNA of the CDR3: TGTGCCAGCAGTTCATATTCCCGAACCAGGGGAGGCTACACCTTC. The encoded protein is CASSSYSRTRGGYTF.

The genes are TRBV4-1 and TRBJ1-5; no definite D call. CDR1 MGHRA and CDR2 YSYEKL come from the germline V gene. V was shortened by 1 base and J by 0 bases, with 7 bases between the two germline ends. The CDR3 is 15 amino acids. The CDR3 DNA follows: TGCGCCAGCAGCCAAGTTCTTTATAGCAATCAGCCCCAGCATTTT. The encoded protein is CASSQVLYSNQPQHF.

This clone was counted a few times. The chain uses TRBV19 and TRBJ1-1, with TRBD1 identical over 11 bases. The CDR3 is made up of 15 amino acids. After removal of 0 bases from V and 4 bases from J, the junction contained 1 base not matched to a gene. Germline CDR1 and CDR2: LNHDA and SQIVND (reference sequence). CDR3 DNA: TGTGCCAGTAGTATAGAAGGACAGGGGGCCACTGAAGCTTTCTTT. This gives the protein CASSIEGQGATEAFF.

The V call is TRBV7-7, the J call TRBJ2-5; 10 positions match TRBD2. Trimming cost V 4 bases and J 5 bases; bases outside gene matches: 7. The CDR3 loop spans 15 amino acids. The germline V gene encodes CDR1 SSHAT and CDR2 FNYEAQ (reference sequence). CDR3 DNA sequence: TGTGCCAGCAGCTCGGTAGCGGGGGGAGATGAGACCCAGTACTTC. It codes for CASSSVAGGDETQYF.

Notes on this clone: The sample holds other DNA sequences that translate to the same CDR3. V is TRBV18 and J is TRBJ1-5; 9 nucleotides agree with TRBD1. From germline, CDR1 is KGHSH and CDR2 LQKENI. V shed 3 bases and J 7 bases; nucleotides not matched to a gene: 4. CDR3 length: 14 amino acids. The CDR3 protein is CASSPGQGGQPQHF. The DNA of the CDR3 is TGTGCCAGCTCACCGGGACAGGGAGGACAGCCCCAGCATTTT.

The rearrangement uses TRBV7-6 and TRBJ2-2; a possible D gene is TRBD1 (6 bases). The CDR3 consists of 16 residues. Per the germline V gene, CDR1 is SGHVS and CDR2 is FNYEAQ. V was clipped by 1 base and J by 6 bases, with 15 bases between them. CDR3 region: CASSLGTAETSGELFF. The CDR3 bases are TGTGCCAGCAGCTTAGGGACAGCCGAAACTTCCGGGGAGCTGTTTTTT.

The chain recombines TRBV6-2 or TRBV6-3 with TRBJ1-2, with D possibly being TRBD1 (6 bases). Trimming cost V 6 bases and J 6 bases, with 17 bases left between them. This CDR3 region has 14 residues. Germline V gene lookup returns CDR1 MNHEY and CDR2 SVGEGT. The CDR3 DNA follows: TGTGCCAGCAGCCCGCACCGACAGGCCCATGGCTACACCTTC. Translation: CASSPHRQAHGYTF.